This TCR beta chain stems from a study of monozygotic twins with inflammatory bowel disease. TCRalpha and TCRbeta cDNA went through nested PCRs of approximately 17 and 9 cycles, two in total. TCRdb derives one entry per CDR3 protein from the 5' RACE reads, leaving out DNA. This listing includes 70,000 to 95,000 distinct CDR3 sequences. The CDR3 spans 15 residues. Germline V CDR1 and CDR2: SEHNR, FQNEAQ (reference sequence). The sequenced sample was blood. The origin of this receptor is a human donor with ulcerative colitis or Crohn's disease, or a healthy co-twin of an affected twin (not recorded which). The rearrangement joins TRBV7-9 to TRBJ2-2. CDR3 residues: CASSSGGPNTGELFF.